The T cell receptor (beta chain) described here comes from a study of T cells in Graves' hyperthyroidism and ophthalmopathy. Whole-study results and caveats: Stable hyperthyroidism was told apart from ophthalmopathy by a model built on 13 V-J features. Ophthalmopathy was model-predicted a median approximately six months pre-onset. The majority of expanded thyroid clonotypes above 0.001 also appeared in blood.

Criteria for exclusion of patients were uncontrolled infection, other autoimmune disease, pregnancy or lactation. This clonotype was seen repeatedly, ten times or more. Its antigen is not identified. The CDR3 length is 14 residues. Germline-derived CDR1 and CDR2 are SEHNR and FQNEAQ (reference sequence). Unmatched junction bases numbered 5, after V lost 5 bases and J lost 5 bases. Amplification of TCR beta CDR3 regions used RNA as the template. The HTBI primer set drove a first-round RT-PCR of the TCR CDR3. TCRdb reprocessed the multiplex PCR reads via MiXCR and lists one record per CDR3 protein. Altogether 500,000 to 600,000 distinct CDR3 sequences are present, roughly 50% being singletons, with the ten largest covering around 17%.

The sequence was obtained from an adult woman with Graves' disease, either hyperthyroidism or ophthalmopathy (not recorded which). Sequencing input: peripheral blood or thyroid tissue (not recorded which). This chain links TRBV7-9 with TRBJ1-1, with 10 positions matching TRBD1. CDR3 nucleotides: TGTGCCAGCAGCCCGGACAGGGGGTTGACTGAAGCTTTCTTT. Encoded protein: CASSPDRGLTEAFF.